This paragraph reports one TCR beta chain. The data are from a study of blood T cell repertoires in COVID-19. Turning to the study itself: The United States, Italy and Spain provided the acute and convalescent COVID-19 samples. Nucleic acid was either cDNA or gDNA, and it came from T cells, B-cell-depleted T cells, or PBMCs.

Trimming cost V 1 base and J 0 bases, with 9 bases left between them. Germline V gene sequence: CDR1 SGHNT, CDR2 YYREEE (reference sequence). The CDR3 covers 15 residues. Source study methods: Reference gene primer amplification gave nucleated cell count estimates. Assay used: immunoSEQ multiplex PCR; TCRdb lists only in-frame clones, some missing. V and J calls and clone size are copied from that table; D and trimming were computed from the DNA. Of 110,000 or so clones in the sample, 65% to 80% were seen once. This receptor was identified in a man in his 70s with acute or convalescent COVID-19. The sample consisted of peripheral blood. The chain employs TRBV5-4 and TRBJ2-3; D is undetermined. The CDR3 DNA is TGTGCCAGCAGCTTGAATCAGGTTAGCACAGATACGCAGTATTTT. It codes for CASSLNQVSTDTQYF.